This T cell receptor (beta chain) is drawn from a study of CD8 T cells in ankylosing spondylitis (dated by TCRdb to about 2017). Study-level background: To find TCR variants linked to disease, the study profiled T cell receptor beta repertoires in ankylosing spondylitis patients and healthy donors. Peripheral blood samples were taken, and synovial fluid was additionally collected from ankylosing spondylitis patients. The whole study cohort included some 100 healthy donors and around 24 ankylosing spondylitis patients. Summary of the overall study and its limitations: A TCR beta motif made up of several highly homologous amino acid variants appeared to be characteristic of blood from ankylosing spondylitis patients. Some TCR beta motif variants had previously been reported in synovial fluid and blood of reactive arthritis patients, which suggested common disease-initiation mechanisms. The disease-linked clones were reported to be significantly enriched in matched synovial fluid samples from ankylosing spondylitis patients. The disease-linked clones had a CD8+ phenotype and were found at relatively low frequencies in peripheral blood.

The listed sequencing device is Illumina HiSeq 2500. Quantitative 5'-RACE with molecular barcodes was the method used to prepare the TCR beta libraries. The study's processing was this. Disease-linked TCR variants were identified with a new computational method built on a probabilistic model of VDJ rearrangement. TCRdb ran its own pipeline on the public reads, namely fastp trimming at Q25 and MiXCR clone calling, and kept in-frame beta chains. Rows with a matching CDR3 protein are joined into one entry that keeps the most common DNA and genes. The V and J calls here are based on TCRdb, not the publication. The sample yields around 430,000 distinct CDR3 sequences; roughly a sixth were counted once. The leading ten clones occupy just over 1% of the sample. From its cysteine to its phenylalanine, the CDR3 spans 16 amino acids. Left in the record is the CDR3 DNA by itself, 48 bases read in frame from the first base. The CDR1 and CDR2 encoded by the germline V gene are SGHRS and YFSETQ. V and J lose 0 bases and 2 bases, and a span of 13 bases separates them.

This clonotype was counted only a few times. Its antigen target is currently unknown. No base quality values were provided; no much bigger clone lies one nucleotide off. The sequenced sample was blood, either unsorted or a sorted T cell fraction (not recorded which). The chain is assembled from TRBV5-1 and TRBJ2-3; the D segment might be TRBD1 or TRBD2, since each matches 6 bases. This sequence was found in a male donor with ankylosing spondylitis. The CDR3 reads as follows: CASSLDAGHFTDTQYF. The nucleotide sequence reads TGCGCCAGCAGCTTGGATGCGGGACACTTCACAGATACGCAGTATTTT.